This TCR beta chain derives from a study of Ad26.COV2.S vaccination and SARS-CoV-2 variants. CDR1 SGHRS and CDR2 YFSETQ come from the germline V gene. The CDR3 has 14 amino acids. V lost 0 bases and J lost 5, with 12 bases in between. The sample's treatment: around 19 received Ad26.COV2.S at low or high dose, single or two shots; about 5 received placebo; per-sample allocation not given. At day 63 after the first vaccine or placebo injection, samples were drawn. Libraries were prepared by immunoSEQ multiplex PCR; TCRdb keeps only in-frame clonotypes and omits some of them. The table includes about 420,000 clones, 70% to 90% detected once.

The chain combines TRBV5-1 with TRBJ2-7; tentatively, D is TRBD1 (5 bases). The source material was peripheral blood, sampled in a trial of Ad26.COV2.S vaccine versus placebo. This TCR derives from a person between 18 and 59 years old who received the Ad26.COV2.S COVID-19 vaccine or a placebo. In DNA form, the CDR3 reads TGCGCCAGCAGCTTGGTTCAGGGTGGCAACGAGCAGTACTTC. It codes for CASSLVQGGNEQYF. The whole variable domain, remainder taken from reference TRBV5-1 and TRBJ2-7, is KAGVTQTPRYLIKTRGQQVTLSCSPISGHRSVSWYQQTPGQGLQFLFEYFSETQRNKGNFPGRFSGRQFSNSRSEMNVSTLELGDSALYLCASSLVQGGNEQYFGPGTRLTVT.